Each of the 18 T cell receptor beta chains below was sequenced from the same sample in a study of blood T cells in healthy people across ages. A second PCR of 7 to 11 cycles used a sample-barcoded 5' primer and a J-beta primer mix. TCRdb re-analysed the 5' RACE reads in MiXCR, keeping a single row per CDR3 protein. The sample includes about 1.4 million distinct CDR3 sequences, roughly 60% of them seen just once. Input material: blood. These receptors originate from a man between 18 and 29 years old in good health.

This chain uses TRBV10-3 with TRBJ1-4, with 10 bases aligning to TRBD1. The CDR3 has 15 residues. The trim removed 6 bases at V and 7 bases at J, leaving 8 bases unmatched. CDR1 ENHRY and CDR2 SYGVKD come from the germline V gene. CDR3 protein: CAIREPGQGSEKLFF. The CDR3 coding sequence is TGTGCCATCAGAGAACCGGGACAGGGGAGTGAAAAACTGTTTTTT.

This clonotype was detected once. The chain employs TRBV14 and TRBJ2-6; D call uncertain. The germline V gene has CDR1 SGHDN and CDR2 FVKESK. V was clipped by 0 bases and J by 4 bases, with 10 bases between them. This CDR3 contains 16 residues. CDR3 loop: CASSQDRNSGANVLTF. Here the CDR3 DNA reads TGTGCCAGCAGCCAAGACAGGAATTCCGGGGCCAACGTCCTGACTTTC.

The chain joins TRBV4-1 to TRBJ1-5; the D is unclear. Germline V CDR1 and CDR2: MGHRA, YSYEKL. V shed 1 base and J shed 5 bases, with 12 bases lying between them. The CDR3 spans 15 residues. CDR3 sequence reads: CASSQVWGIDQPQHF. The CDR3 DNA follows: TGCGCCAGCAGCCAAGTTTGGGGAATAGATCAGCCCCAGCATTTT.

This sequence joins TRBV7-9 and TRBJ2-6, with D uncertain. From germline, CDR1 is SEHNR and CDR2 FQNEAQ (reference sequence). Trimming took off 1 base at V and 0 bases at J, with 13 bases between the two ends. CDR3 length equals 18 residues. CDR3 region: CASSLEGRVNSGANVLTF. The DNA of the CDR3 is TGTGCCAGCAGCTTAGAGGGCCGGGTCAACTCTGGGGCCAACGTCCTGACTTTC. Complete variable domain (other parts from reference TRBV7-9 and TRBJ2-6): DTGVSQNPRHKITKRGQNVTFRCDPISEHNRLYWYRQTLGQGPEFLTYFQNEAQLEKSRLLSDRFSAERPKGSFSTLEIQRTEQGDSAMYLCASSLEGRVNSGANVLTFGAGSRLTVL.

Details on this clonotype: A junction end diverges from the germline sequence, so it may reflect a read error. This chain joins TRBV27 and TRBJ1-6; unclear D gene. The CDR3 is 13 residues long. Germline V gives CDR1 MNHEY, CDR2 SMNVEV (reference sequence). CDR3 amino acids: CASSALYNSPLHF. CDR3 in DNA: TGTGCTAGCAGTGCCTTATATAATTCACCCCTCCACTTT.

The gene calls are TRBV6-5 and TRBJ2-3, with D uncertain. CDR1 is MNHEY, CDR2 SVGAGI, per germline. The CDR3 spans 16 residues. Deletions cut 4 bases from V and 3 bases from J, with 17 bases between. CDR3 residues: CASSLIRSVRTDTQYF. The CDR3 nucleotides are TGTGCCAGCAGTTTGATACGCTCAGTTCGGACAGATACGCAGTATTTT.

This CDR3 is CSARDSQGSTEAFF. CDR3 sequence (DNA): TGCAGTGCTAGAGATTCACAGGGGAGCACTGAAGCTTTCTTT. The chain carries TRBV20-1 and TRBJ1-1; 7 bases fit TRBD1. The CDR3 extends over 14 amino acids. Germline V gene sequence: CDR1 DFQATT, CDR2 SNEGSKA (reference sequence). V gave up 0 bases and J gave up 4 bases; unmatched junction bases: 5.

This clonotype was detected only a few times. The chain combines TRBV5-1 with TRBJ2-7; TRBD1 agrees at 7 bases. Gene TRBJ2-5 matches the end of the DNA better, so the J call may be wrong. The CDR3 contains 14 residues. The germline CDR1 and CDR2 sequences are SGHRS and YFSETQ. CDR3 DNA sequence: TGCGCCAGCAGCTTGGAGACAGGGATAGAGACCCAGTACTTC. Translating gives CASSLETGIETQYF.

CDR3 protein: CASRPTSTLGGTGELFF. The CDR3 DNA is TGTGCCAGCAGACCAACTAGCACCCTGGGTGGCACCGGGGAGCTGTTTTTT. V usage is TRBV11-1 and J usage is TRBJ2-2; D perhaps matches TRBD2 (6 bases). The CDR3 contains 17 residues. Germline values: CDR1 SGHAT, CDR2 FQDESV (reference sequence). Trimming left V 6 bases short and J 4 bases short, with 21 bases between.

This clonotype came up a few times. The CDR3 nucleotides read TGCAGCGTTGATCAGCCCCAGCATTTT. Amino acids: CSVDQPQHF. The chain links TRBV29-1 to TRBJ1-5; D is uncertain. Germline CDR1 reads SQVTM; CDR2 reads ANQGSEA. The CDR3 consists of 9 residues. Trimming pared 3 bases from V and 6 bases from J, leaving 0 bases between. Based on the CDR3 plus reference TRBV29-1 and TRBJ1-5, the full variable domain is SAVISQKPSRDICQRGTSLTIQCQVDSQVTMMFWYRQQPGQSLTLIATANQGSEATYESGFVIDKFPISRPNLTFSTLTVSNMSPEDSSIYLCSVDQPQHFGDGTRLSIL.

This chain uses TRBV29-1 with TRBJ2-1; D ambiguous. With the DNA end fitting TRBJ2-7 better, the J assignment may be wrong. CDR1 is SQVTM, CDR2 ANQGSEA, per germline. The CDR3 covers 13 residues. CDR3 amino acids: CSEGRSSYNEQYF. The CDR3 bases are TGCAGCGAAGGACGGAGCTCCTACAATGAGCAGTACTTC.

The chain carries TRBV6-1 and TRBJ2-7, with 8 bases fitting TRBD1. Looked up from germline, CDR1 is MNHNS and CDR2 is SASEGT. The trim removed 6 bases at V and 6 bases at J, leaving 10 bases unmatched. This CDR3 spans 14 amino acids. The CDR3 region is CASSRRTGMGEQYF. DNA of the CDR3: TGTGCCAGCAGCCGCCGGACAGGGATGGGCGAGCAGTACTTC.

The CDR3 DNA follows: TGTGCCAGCCTCTCCGAGGGCGGCTACACCTTC. It is translated as CASLSEGGYTF. The chain links TRBV25-1 to TRBJ1-2; D not certain. The germline gives CDR1 MGHDK, CDR2 SYGVNS. This CDR3 contains 11 residues. The V and J ends lost 8 bases and 8 bases respectively, with 12 bases between them.

This clonotype showed up just a few times. The chain is built from TRBV4-2 and TRBJ2-7; TRBD1 is a possible D gene (5 bases). The CDR3 spans 13 residues. Germline V gives CDR1 LGHNA, CDR2 YNFKEQ. Trimming cost V 5 bases and J 5 bases, with 13 bases left between them. DNA for the CDR3: TGTGCCAGCAGCACCCAGGGTTGGAACGAGCAGTACTTC. It yields the protein CASSTQGWNEQYF.

This rearrangement joins TRBV20-1 to TRBJ2-7; possible D gene TRBD2, 6 bases. CDR1 and CDR2 from the germline V gene are DFQATT and SNEGSKA (reference sequence). This CDR3 contains 12 residues. Deletions cut 5 bases from V and 2 bases from J, with 10 bases between. CDR3 nucleotides: TGCAGTGCTCGGACTATCACCTACGAGCAGTACTTC. It specifies CSARTITYEQYF.

This chain joins TRBV4-3 and TRBJ2-1, with TRBD2 matching over 14 bases. Germline values: CDR1 LGHNA, CDR2 YSLEER. This CDR3 has 18 amino acids. J lost 8 bases, V lost 4 bases, and 13 bases had no gene match. The CDR3 loop reads CASSPRSRPGLAGDEQFF. The CDR3 DNA is TGCGCCAGCAGCCCAAGATCCCGACCGGGACTAGCGGGGGATGAGCAGTTCTTC.

This sequence joins TRBV5-1 and TRBJ2-1; no clear D. There are 16 residues in the CDR3. CDR1 is SGHRS and CDR2 is YFSETQ in the germline V gene. Deletions cut 0 bases from V and 3 bases from J, with 13 bases between. In DNA form, the CDR3 reads TGCGCCAGCAGCTTGGATGGCGCGGTGAACTACAATGAGCAGTTCTTC. Translated, it gives CASSLDGAVNYNEQFF. Full variable domain (rest looked up from reference TRBV5-1 and TRBJ2-1): KAGVTQTPRYLIKTRGQQVTLSCSPISGHRSVSWYQQTPGQGLQFLFEYFSETQRNKGNFPGRFSGRQFSNSRSEMNVSTLELGDSALYLCASSLDGAVNYNEQFFGPGTRLTVL.

The chain links TRBV11-2 to TRBJ2-1; 12 bases are shared with TRBD1. The DNA end lines up better with TRBJ2-7; the J call may be wrong. This CDR3 spans 15 amino acids. In germline, CDR1 is SGHAT, CDR2 FQNNGV. CDR3 sequence (DNA): TGTGCCAGCAGCTTAGACGGGACAGGGGGCAACGAGCAGTACTTC. Protein sequence: CASSLDGTGGNEQYF.